This TCR beta chain was captured by sequencing in a study of blood T cell repertoires in COVID-19. On the study more broadly: Nucleic acid was either cDNA or gDNA, and it came from T cells, B-cell-depleted T cells, or PBMCs.

This CDR3 is 14 amino acids long. Germline assignment: CDR1 MNHNY and CDR2 SVGAGI (reference sequence). Trimming removed 0 bases at V and 1 base at J, with 5 bases between. Authors' processing steps: Amplification with reference gene primers provided the estimates of nucleated cell counts. Using immunoSEQ multiplex PCR, the repertoire was profiled, and TCRdb retains in-frame clones only, with some absent. That table gives V, J and clone size, and the DNA gave D and trimming. This sample has about 140,000 clones, with around 90% found just once. This clone showed up just once. This sequence joins TRBV6-6 and TRBJ2-3; no definite D call. The specimen sequenced was peripheral blood. This TCR came from a woman aged 55-70 years with acute or convalescent COVID-19. CDR3 sequence (DNA): TGTGCCAGCAGTTACTCCCCAGGCACAGATACGCAGTATTTT. It yields the protein CASSYSPGTDTQYF.